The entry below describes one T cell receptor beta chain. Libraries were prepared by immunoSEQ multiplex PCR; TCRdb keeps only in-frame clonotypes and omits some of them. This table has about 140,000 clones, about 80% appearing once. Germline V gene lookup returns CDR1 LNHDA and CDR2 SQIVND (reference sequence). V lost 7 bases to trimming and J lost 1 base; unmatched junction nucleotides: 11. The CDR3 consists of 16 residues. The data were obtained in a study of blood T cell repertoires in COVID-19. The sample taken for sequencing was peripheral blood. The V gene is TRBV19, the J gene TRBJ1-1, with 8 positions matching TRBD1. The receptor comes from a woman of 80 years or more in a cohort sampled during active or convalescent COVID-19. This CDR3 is CASTKWQGATNTEAFF. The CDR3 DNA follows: TGTGCCAGTACCAAGTGGCAGGGGGCAACGAACACTGAAGCTTTCTTT.